The 17 T cell receptor beta chains reported below all come from one sample, sequenced in a study of blood T cell repertoires in COVID-19. TCRdb keeps only in-frame clones here, not all; method: immunoSEQ multiplex PCR. The sample has about 340,000 clones, around nine tenths seen once. The material sequenced was peripheral blood. These receptors all come from a woman in her seventies with COVID-19, enrolled during active disease.

This clone was detected only a few times. The chain combines TRBV11-3 with TRBJ1-1; D might be TRBD1 (5 bases). The CDR3 loop spans 17 amino acids. Trimming pared 3 bases from V and 1 base from J, leaving 18 bases between. The V gene's germline CDR1 is SGHNT and CDR2 YENEEA. The CDR3 loop reads CASSFGVGGGGNTEAFF. The CDR3 DNA sequence: TGTGCCAGCAGCTTCGGTGTCGGCGGGGGAGGGAACACTGAAGCTTTCTTT.

The CDR3 DNA is TGTGCCAGCAGATTCGGGACTGCACACACCGGGGAGCTGTTTTTT. This gives the protein CASRFGTAHTGELFF. The chain links TRBV2 to TRBJ2-2, with D perhaps TRBD2 (6 bases). V was shortened by 6 bases and J by 3 bases, with 14 bases between the two germline ends. Germline CDR1 and CDR2: SNHLY and FYNNEI. This CDR3 has 15 amino acids.

The V gene is TRBV5-1, the J gene TRBJ1-5; D gene unclear. The CDR3 is 14 amino acids. Germline loops: CDR1 SGHRS, CDR2 YFSETQ. Trimming removed 2 bases at V and 2 bases at J, with 8 bases between. Here the CDR3 DNA reads TGCGCCAGCAGCTTAACAGCGGGCAATCAGCCCCAGCATTTT. Its translation is CASSLTAGNQPQHF. The full variable domain, in which reference TRBV5-1 and TRBJ1-5 provide the parts outside the CDR3, is KAGVTQTPRYLIKTRGQQVTLSCSPISGHRSVSWYQQTPGQGLQFLFEYFSETQRNKGNFPGRFSGRQFSNSRSEMNVSTLELGDSALYLCASSLTAGNQPQHFGDGTRLSIL.

V gene TRBV15 combines with J gene TRBJ2-7; maybe TRBD2 (5 bases). Between the trimmed V and J ends, which lost 0 bases and 2 bases, there was a span of 8 bases. Per the germline V gene, CDR1 is LNHNV and CDR2 is YYDKDF (reference sequence). The CDR3 consists of 14 residues. CDR3: CATSRERAPYEQYF. The CDR3 coding sequence is TGTGCCACCAGCAGAGAGAGGGCCCCCTACGAGCAGTACTTC. Variable domain in full (rest from reference TRBV15 and TRBJ2-7): DAMVIQNPRYQVTQFGKPVTLSCSQTLNHNVMYWYQQKSSQAPKLLFHYYDKDFNNEADTPDNFQSRRPNTSFCFLDIRSPGLGDTAMYLCATSRERAPYEQYFGPGTRLTVT.

This sequence joins TRBV5-4 and TRBJ1-3; D call uncertain. Trimming left V 0 bases short and J 2 bases short, with 9 bases between. The germline CDR1 and CDR2 sequences are SGHNT and YYREEE (reference sequence). This CDR3 spans 15 amino acids. This CDR3 is CASSLGRGAGNTIYF. The CDR3 DNA reads as TGTGCCAGCAGCTTGGGGCGGGGAGCTGGAAACACCATATATTTT.

This chain's CDR3 is CASVNGREETQYF. CDR3 DNA: TGTGCCAGTGTTAACGGCAGGGAAGAGACCCAGTACTTC. The rearrangement uses TRBV3-1 (or the pseudogene TRBV3-2) and TRBJ2-5, with a possible D match to TRBD1 (5 bases). Trimming stripped 9 bases from V and 3 bases from J, with 14 bases between. The germline V gene has CDR1 LGHDT and CDR2 YNNKEL (reference sequence). The CDR3 is made up of 13 amino acids.

The sample holds one count of this clone. The genes are TRBV24-1 and TRBJ1-2; TRBD1 might be the D (6 bases). Trimming stripped 10 bases from V and 3 bases from J, with 14 bases between. Germline lookup yields CDR1 KGHDR and CDR2 SFDVKD. The CDR3 sequence is 13 residues long. The CDR3 sequence is CATSDSLDYGYTF. Here the CDR3 DNA reads TGTGCCACTTCGGACAGTCTAGACTATGGCTACACCTTC.

On this clone itself: The identical CDR3 is also encoded by other nucleotide sequences in the sample. The chain combines TRBV18 with TRBJ2-7; 7 bases fit TRBD1. The V and J ends lost 3 bases and 0 bases, in that order; junction bases with no gene match: 2. Per germline, CDR1 KGHSH and CDR2 LQKENI. The CDR3 loop spans 14 amino acids. The CDR3 loop is CASSPGQLSYEQYF. CDR3 DNA: TGTGCCAGCTCACCGGGACAGCTCTCCTACGAGCAGTACTTC.

The chain carries TRBV5-1 and TRBJ1-4, with D hard to call. This CDR3 is built from 14 residues. Germline V lookup: CDR1 SGHRS, CDR2 YFSETQ. The V and J ends lost 4 bases and 3 bases respectively, with 10 bases between them. The CDR3 protein is CASSLLSANEKLFF. CDR3 coding DNA: TGCGCCAGCAGCCTCCTTTCGGCTAATGAAAAACTGTTTTTT.

The J gene is TRBJ2-1, the V gene TRBV5-6, with 12 nucleotides matching TRBD2. The V gene end was trimmed by 0 bases and the J gene end by 6 bases; junction bases not matched to a gene: 10. Germline V gives CDR1 SGHDT, CDR2 YYEEEE. This CDR3 contains 18 residues. The CDR3: CASSLAGELAGGVNEQFF. The CDR3 DNA follows: TGTGCCAGCAGCTTGGCCGGGGAACTAGCGGGGGGCGTCAATGAGCAGTTCTTC.

As concerns this clone: Other DNA sequences from this sample encode an identical CDR3 as well. The chain joins TRBV19 to TRBJ2-7; perhaps TRBD1 as D (5 bases). Trimming cost V 3 bases and J 3 bases, with 12 bases left between them. The length of the CDR3 is 14 residues. Looked up from germline, CDR1 is LNHDA and CDR2 is SQIVND (reference sequence). CDR3 region: CASSMGTGSYEQYF. The CDR3 coding sequence is TGTGCCAGTAGTATGGGAACAGGAAGCTACGAGCAGTACTTC.

J is TRBJ1-1 and V is TRBV10-3; 7 nucleotides agree with TRBD1. V gave up 7 bases and J gave up 0 bases; unmatched junction bases: 8. This CDR3 spans 15 amino acids. CDR1 and CDR2 (germline): ENHRY, SYGVKD. CDR3 sequence reads: CAITPLGQMNTEAFF. In nucleotides, the CDR3 is TGTGCCATCACCCCTTTGGGACAGATGAACACTGAAGCTTTCTTT.

The rearrangement uses TRBV4-1 and TRBJ1-3, with TRBD1 matching over 9 bases. With 0 bases clipped from V and 6 bases from J, the junction kept 12 bases outside the gene matches. The CDR3 contains 18 residues. Germline V gives CDR1 MGHRA, CDR2 YSYEKL. CDR3 DNA: TGCGCCAGCAGCCAAGATGGAGCGGGGACAGGGAGCGAAAACACCATATATTTT. Protein sequence: CASSQDGAGTGSENTIYF.

Details on this clone: Additional DNA sequences in this sample encode the identical CDR3. The V gene is TRBV9, the J gene TRBJ1-1, with D perhaps TRBD1 (6 bases). CDR1 SGDLS and CDR2 YYNGEE come from the germline V gene. The ends were cut back, 0 bases at V and 4 bases at J, with 13 bases in the middle. The CDR3 totals 15 residues. CDR3 protein: CASSVVGQGSTEAFF. Written as DNA, the CDR3 is TGTGCCAGCAGCGTAGTCGGGCAGGGGAGCACTGAAGCTTTCTTT.

This sequence joins TRBV2 and TRBJ1-1; D may be TRBD1 (5 bases). Germline CDR1 reads SNHLY; CDR2 reads FYNNEI. V lost 3 bases, J lost 1 base, and 6 bases lay in between. The CDR3 is 13 residues long. CDR3 region: CASSEGGNTEAFF. DNA for the CDR3: TGTGCCAGCAGTGAGGGGGGGAACACTGAAGCTTTCTTT. Together with reference TRBV2 and TRBJ1-1, the CDR3 gives the full variable domain: EPEVTQTPSHQVTQMGQEVILRCVPISNHLYFYWYRQILGQKVEFLVSFYNNEISEKSEIFDDQFSVERPDGSNFTLKIRSTKLEDSAMYFCASSEGGNTEAFFGQGTRLTVV.

This chain links TRBV6-1 with TRBJ2-5, with a possible D match to TRBD2 (6 bases). This CDR3 is 15 amino acids long. CDR1 is MNHNS, CDR2 SASEGT, per germline. V dropped 2 bases and J dropped 4 bases, with 14 bases sitting between them. The CDR3 loop reads CASSEQGGGRETQYF. DNA of the CDR3: TGTGCCAGCAGTGAACAGGGAGGAGGGAGAGAGACCCAGTACTTC.

The chain links TRBV3-1 (or the pseudogene TRBV3-2) to TRBJ2-3; 9 bases agree with TRBD2. J gave up 0 bases and V 1 base, and 14 bases lay outside the gene matches. Germline V gives CDR1 LGHDT, CDR2 YNNKEL (reference sequence). The CDR3 extends over 20 amino acids. CDR3 loop: CASSQARRLAAPYSTDTQYF. In DNA form, the CDR3 reads TGTGCCAGCAGCCAAGCTCGAAGACTAGCGGCGCCTTATAGCACAGATACGCAGTATTTT.